This TCR beta chain was identified during a study of OX40 agonist ivuxolimab in advanced cancers. A note on the overall study: Ivuxolimab was a fully human IgG2 agonistic monoclonal antibody targeting the costimulatory receptor OX40 (CD134). The paper reports the monotherapy dose-escalation portion (N = 52 patients) of the phase I ivuxolimab trial. Prior anti-PD-1, anti-PD-L1 or anti-CTLA-4 therapy was permitted, and approximately 41% of dose-escalation patients had received checkpoint inhibitors. Among the roughly 50 dose-escalation patients, about 19 had hepatocellular carcinoma, roughly 15 melanoma, 9 renal cell carcinoma and 9 head and neck cancer. Intravenous ivuxolimab was administered to patients every 2 weeks at six dose levels: 0.01, 0.1, 0.3, 1.5, 3 and 10 mg/kg. The point of sequencing TCRbeta in the periphery was to test whether ivuxolimab changed TCR sequence diversity and drove clonal T-cell expansion. In the dose-escalation cohort, 82.7% of patients were male, and the mean age was roughly 56 years with a range of roughly 20 to 80. Partial responses occurred in three dose-escalation patients, of whom one had hepatocellular carcinoma and two had cutaneous melanoma.

On the study overall, not on this receptor specifically: At doses from 0.1 to 3.0 mg/kg, clonal expansion was seen in both CD4+ and CD8+ blood T cells between baseline and week 6. After ivuxolimab, more expanded clones were found on average in CD8+ T cells than in CD4+ T cells. The antigen specificity of the clonally expanded peripheral T cells was not determined. In the 0.1-3.0 mg/kg groups, partial responders were among the patients with the lowest normalized peripheral clonal expansion, particularly in CD8+ T cells. Low levels of normalized T-cell clonal expansion were also shown by some nonresponding patients.

The junction carries 19 bases between V and J, which are trimmed by 8 bases and 3 bases respectively. Counted from cysteine to phenylalanine, this CDR3 has 15 amino acids. Of all the DNA, just the CDR3 is kept, 45 bases in frame from base 1. Reading the germline V gene gives CDR1 SNHLY and CDR2 FYNNEI. About this clone itself: The antigen it recognizes is unknown. Qualities for individual bases were not recorded, and no much larger clone is one base off.

Patients with autoimmune disease history or receiving systemic immunosuppression were excluded from the trial. Peripheral blood for TCR sequencing was collected from all dose cohorts at baseline, on cycle 4 day 1, and on cycle 7 day 1. The samples were drawn from a first-in-human, open-label, multicenter phase I dose-escalation trial of ivuxolimab. Adults with locally advanced or metastatic head and neck squamous cell, hepatocellular, melanoma or renal cell carcinoma were enrolled in the trial. Before TCR sequencing, CD4+ T cells and CD8+ T cells from peripheral blood were sorted into separate populations. Genomic DNA was isolated from the sorted cells so that the TCRbeta CDR3 region could be sequenced. TCRbeta CDR3 regions were sequenced using the immunoSEQ Assay. In TCRdb, the immuneACCESS table is reduced to in-frame sequences with V and J assigned. These tables do not hold every clone; where another copy was compared, an unresolved V gene accounts for under half, and the others remain unexplained. The sample table contains over 20,000 clones; only one count was recorded for around nine tenths of them. 23% of the sample comes from the top ten.

Sequenced here: CD4+ or CD8+ T cells sorted from blood, sampled in a trial of the OX40 agonist ivuxolimab. In this chain, TRBV2 is recombined with TRBJ1-2; TRBD1 could be the D gene, as 5 bases match. The TCR was taken from an adult with an advanced solid tumor such as melanoma, head and neck, liver or kidney cancer. The nucleotides are TGTGCCAGCTTCGAAACGCCCGGGACTTACTATGGCTACACCTTC. This yields the protein CASFETPGTYYGYTF.